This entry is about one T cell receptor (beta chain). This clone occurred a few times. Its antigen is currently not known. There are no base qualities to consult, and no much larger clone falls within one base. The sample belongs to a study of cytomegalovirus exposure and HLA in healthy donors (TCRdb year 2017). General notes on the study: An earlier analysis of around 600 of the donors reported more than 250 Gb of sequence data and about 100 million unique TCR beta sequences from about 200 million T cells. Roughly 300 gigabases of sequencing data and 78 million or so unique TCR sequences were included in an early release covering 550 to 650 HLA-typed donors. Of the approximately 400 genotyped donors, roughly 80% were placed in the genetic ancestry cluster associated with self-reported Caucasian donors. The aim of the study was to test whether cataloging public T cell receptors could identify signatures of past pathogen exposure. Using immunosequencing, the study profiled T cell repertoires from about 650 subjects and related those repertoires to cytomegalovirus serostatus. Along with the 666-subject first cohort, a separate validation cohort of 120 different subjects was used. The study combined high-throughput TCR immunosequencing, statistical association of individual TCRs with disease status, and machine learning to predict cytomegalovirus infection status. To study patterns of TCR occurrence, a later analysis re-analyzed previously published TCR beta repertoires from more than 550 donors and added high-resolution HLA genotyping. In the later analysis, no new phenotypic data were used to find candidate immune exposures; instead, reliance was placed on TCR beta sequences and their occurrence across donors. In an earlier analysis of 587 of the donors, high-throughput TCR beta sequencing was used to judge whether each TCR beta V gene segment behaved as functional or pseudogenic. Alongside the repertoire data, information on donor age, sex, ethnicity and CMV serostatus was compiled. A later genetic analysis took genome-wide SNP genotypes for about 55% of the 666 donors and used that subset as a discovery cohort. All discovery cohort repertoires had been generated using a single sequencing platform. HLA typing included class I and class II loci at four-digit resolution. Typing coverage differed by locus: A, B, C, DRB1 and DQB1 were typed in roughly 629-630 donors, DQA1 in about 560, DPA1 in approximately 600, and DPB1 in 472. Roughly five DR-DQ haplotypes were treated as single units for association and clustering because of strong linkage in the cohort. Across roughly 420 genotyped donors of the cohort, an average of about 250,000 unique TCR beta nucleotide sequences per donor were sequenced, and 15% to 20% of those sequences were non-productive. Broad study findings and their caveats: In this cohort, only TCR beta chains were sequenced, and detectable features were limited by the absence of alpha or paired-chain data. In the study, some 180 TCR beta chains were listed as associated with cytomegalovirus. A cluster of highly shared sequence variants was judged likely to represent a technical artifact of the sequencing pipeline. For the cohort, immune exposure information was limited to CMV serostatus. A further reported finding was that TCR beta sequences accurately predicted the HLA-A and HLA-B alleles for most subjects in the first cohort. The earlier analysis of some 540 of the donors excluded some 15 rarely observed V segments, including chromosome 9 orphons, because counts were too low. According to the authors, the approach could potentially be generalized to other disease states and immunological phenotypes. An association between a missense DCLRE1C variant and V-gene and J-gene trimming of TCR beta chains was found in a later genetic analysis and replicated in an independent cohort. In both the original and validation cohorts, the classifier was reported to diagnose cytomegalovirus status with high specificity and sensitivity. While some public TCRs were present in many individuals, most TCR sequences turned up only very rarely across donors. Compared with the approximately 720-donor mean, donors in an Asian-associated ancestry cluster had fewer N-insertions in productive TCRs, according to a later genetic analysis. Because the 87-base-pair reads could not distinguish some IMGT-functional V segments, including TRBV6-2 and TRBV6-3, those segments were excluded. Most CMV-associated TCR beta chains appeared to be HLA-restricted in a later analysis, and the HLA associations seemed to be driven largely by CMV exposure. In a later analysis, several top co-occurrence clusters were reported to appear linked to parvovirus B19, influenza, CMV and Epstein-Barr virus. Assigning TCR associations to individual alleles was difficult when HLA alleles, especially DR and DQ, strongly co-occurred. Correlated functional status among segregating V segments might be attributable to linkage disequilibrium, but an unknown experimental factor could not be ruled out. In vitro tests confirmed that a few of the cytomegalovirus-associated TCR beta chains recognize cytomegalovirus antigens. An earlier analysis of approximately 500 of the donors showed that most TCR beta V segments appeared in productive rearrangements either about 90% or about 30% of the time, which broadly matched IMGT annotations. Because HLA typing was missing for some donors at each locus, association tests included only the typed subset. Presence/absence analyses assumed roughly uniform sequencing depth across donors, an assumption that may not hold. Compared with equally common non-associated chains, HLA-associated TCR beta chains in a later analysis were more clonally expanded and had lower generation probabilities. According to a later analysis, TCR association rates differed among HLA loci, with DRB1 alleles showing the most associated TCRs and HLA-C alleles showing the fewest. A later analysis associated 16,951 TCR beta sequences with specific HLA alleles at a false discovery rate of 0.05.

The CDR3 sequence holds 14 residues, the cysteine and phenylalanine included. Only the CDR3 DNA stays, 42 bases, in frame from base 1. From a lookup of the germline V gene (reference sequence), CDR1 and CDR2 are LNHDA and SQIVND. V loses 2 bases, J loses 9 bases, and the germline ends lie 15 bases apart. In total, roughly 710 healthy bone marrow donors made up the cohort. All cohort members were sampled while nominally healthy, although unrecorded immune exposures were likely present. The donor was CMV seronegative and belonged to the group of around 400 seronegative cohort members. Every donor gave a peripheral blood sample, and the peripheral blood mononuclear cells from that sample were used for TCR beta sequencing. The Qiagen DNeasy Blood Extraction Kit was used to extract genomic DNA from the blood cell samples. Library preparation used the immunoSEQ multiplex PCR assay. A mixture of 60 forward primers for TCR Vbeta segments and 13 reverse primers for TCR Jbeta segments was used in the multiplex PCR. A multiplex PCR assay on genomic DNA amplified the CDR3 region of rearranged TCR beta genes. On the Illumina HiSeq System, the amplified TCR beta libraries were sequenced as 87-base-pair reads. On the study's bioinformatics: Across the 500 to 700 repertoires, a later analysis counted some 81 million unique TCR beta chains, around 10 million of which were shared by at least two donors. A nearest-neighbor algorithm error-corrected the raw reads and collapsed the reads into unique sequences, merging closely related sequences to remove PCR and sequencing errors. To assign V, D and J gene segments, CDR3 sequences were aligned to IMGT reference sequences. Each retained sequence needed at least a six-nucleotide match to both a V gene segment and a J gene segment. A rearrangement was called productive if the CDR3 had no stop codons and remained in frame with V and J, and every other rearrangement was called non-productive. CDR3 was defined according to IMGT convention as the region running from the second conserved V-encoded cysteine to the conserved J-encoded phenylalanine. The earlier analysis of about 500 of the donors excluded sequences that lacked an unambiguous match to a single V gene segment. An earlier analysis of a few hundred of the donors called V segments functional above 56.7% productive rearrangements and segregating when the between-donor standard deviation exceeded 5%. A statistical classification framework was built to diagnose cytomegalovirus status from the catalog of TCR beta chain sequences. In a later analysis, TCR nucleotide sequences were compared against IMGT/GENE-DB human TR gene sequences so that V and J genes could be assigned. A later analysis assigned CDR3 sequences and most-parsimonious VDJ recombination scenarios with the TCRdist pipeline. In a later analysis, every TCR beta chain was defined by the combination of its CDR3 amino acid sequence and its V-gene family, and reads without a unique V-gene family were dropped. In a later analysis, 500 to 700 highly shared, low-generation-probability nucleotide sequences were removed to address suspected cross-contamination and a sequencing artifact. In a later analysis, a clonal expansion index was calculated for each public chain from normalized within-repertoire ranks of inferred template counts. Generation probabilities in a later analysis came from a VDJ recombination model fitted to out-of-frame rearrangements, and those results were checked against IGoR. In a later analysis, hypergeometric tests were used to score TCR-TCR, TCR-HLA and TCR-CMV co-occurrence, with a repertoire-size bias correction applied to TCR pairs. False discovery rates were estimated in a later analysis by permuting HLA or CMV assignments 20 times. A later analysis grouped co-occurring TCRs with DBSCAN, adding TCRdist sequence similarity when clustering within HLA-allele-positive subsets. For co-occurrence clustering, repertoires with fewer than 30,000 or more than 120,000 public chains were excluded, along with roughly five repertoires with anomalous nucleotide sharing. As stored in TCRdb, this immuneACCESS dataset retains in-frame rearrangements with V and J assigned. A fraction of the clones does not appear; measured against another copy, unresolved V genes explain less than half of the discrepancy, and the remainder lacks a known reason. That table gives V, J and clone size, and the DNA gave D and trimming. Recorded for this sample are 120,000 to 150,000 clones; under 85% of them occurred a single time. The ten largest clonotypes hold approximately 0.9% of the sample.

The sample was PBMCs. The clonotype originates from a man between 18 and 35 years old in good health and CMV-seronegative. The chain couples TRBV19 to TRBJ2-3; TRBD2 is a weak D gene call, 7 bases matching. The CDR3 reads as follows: CASSIRGAGGTQYF. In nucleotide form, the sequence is TGTGCCAGTAGTATACGGGGGGCCGGGGGGACGCAGTATTTT. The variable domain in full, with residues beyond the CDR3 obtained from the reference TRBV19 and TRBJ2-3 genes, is DGGITQSPKYLFRKEGQNVTLSCEQNLNHDAMYWYRQDPGQGLRLIYYSQIVNDFQKGDIAEGYSVSREKKESFPLTVTSAQKNPTAFYLCASSIRGAGGTQYFGPGTRLTVL.